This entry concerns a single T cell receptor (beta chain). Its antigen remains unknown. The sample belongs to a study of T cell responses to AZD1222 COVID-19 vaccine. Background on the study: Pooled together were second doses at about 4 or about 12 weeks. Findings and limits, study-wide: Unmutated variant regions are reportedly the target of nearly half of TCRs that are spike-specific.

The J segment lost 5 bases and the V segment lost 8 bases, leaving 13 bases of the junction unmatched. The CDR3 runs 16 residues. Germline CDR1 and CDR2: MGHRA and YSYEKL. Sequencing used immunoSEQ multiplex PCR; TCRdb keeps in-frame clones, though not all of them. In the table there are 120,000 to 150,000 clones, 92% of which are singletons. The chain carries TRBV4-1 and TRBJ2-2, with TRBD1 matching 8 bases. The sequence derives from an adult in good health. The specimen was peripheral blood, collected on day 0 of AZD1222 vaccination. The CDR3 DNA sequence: TGCGCCAGCGACGAAAGAGACAGGGGTGGGACCGGGGAGCTGTTTTTT. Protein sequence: CASDERDRGGTGELFF.